The 25 T cell receptor beta chains in this list originate from one sample, sequenced in a study of CD8 T cells in Susac syndrome. RNA amounts of roughly 0.45 to 1 ug underwent reverse transcription with random hexamers. MiXCR, applied by TCRdb to the immunoSEQ multiplex PCR reads, yields one record per CDR3 protein. In the table there are about 150,000 distinct CDR3 sequences, about 95% of which are singletons. What was sequenced was CD4+ T cells from PBMCs. The receptors come from a human donor with Susac syndrome.

The chain employs TRBV5-4 and TRBJ2-7; TRBD1 agrees at 7 bases. V was clipped by 3 bases and J by 2 bases; unmatched bases: 5. The CDR3 extends over 14 amino acids. CDR1 and CDR2 (germline): SGHNT, YYREEE (reference sequence). The CDR3 region is CASSSRDSPYEQYF. The DNA of the CDR3 is TGTGCCAGCAGCTCCAGGGACAGTCCCTACGAGCAGTACTTC. The full variable domain, in which reference TRBV5-4 and TRBJ2-7 provide the parts outside the CDR3, is ETGVTQSPTHLIKTRGQQVTLRCSSQSGHNTVSWYQQALGQGPQFIFQYYREEENGRGNFPPRFSGLQFPNYSSELNVNALELDDSALYLCASSSRDSPYEQYFGPGTRLTVT.

V and J are TRBV6-5 and TRBJ2-2; D not resolved. In germline, CDR1 is MNHEY, CDR2 SVGAGI. V shed 0 bases and J shed 1 base, with 6 bases lying between them. This CDR3 comprises 15 residues. Here the CDR3 reads CASSYSKKNTGELFF. CDR3 DNA sequence: TGTGCCAGCAGTTACTCGAAGAAGAACACCGGGGAGCTGTTTTTT.

The chain has TRBV7-3 and TRBJ2-6; TRBD1 aligns across 9 bases. The CDR3 runs to 18 residues. With V trimmed by 5 bases and J by 1 base, 9 bases remained unmatched. The germline gives CDR1 SGHTA, CDR2 FQGTGA. The CDR3 coding sequence is TGTGCCAGCAGCCCAGCCCGGGACAGGGATTCTGGGGCCAACGTCCTGACTTTC. The encoded protein is CASSPARDRDSGANVLTF.

The chain couples TRBV29-1 to TRBJ2-3, with D uncertain. CDR3 length: 16 amino acids. CDR1 SQVTM and CDR2 ANQGSEA come from the germline V gene. Trimming stripped 5 bases from V and 1 base from J, with 19 bases between. Here the CDR3 reads CSVSQGEGSGTDTQYF. The CDR3, as DNA: TGCAGCGTTTCCCAAGGAGAAGGATCTGGCACAGATACGCAGTATTTT.

In nucleotides, the CDR3 is TGCAGTGCTAGGACGGATAGCAATCAGCCCCAGCATTTT. It encodes CSARTDSNQPQHF. The rearrangement links TRBV20-1 to TRBJ1-5; no reliable D call. Germline V gene lookup returns CDR1 DFQATT and CDR2 SNEGSKA (reference sequence). The germline V and J ends were trimmed by 3 bases and 0 bases, with 6 bases remaining between them. There are 13 residues in the CDR3.

The CDR3 protein is CSGRFLGEQYF. The CDR3 region has the DNA TGCAGCGGAAGGTTCTTGGGCGAGCAGTACTTC. The chain links TRBV29-1 to TRBJ2-7; D gene unclear. Trimming pared 7 bases from V and 6 bases from J, leaving 13 bases between. CDR3 length: 11 amino acids. Germline CDR1 SQVTM, CDR2 ANQGSEA.

This chain links TRBV19 with TRBJ1-5; D unclear. V was trimmed by 10 bases and J by 4 bases, leaving 11 bases between them. The CDR3 totals 12 residues. CDR1 is LNHDA and CDR2 is SQIVND in the germline V gene (reference sequence). The CDR3 DNA sequence: TGTGCCACCGACGACCGGAATCAGCCCCAGCATTTT. It yields the protein CATDDRNQPQHF. The variable domain in full, completed from reference TRBV19 and TRBJ1-5, reads DGGITQSPKYLFRKEGQNVTLSCEQNLNHDAMYWYRQDPGQGLRLIYYSQIVNDFQKGDIAEGYSVSREKKESFPLTVTSAQKNPTAFYLCATDDRNQPQHFGDGTRLSIL.

This clonotype was detected only once. The CDR3 is CSVDGNTGTPNTEAFF. CDR3 bases: TGCAGCGTTGACGGGAATACGGGCACCCCGAACACTGAAGCTTTCTTT. V usage is TRBV29-1 and J usage is TRBJ1-1, with D unclear. V lost 3 bases, J lost 1 base, and 18 bases lay in between. The germline V gene encodes CDR1 SQVTM and CDR2 ANQGSEA. The CDR3 loop spans 16 amino acids.

The chain recombines TRBV14 with TRBJ2-7; D might be TRBD2 (5 bases). This CDR3 spans 14 amino acids. CDR1 is SGHDN, CDR2 FVKESK, per germline. Deletions cut 4 bases from V and 3 bases from J, with 13 bases between. For the CDR3, the DNA is TGTGCCAGCAGCCCGAATTCGGGGTTCTACGAGCAGTACTTC. Translating it yields CASSPNSGFYEQYF.

In this sample, this clonotype turned up once. The chain couples TRBV25-1 to TRBJ1-1; no firm D call. This CDR3 has 13 amino acids. V dropped 8 bases and J dropped 10 bases, with 20 bases sitting between them. Germline V gene lookup returns CDR1 MGHDK and CDR2 SYGVNS. CDR3 loop: CASRAGALSLAFF. CDR3 nucleotide sequence: TGTGCCAGCCGGGCCGGCGCGCTTTCCTTAGCTTTCTTT.

The chain links TRBV27 to TRBJ1-2, with D unresolved. The V and J ends lost 3 bases and 1 base respectively, with 6 bases between them. The CDR3 sequence is 13 residues long. Germline CDR1 MNHEY, CDR2 SMNVEV (reference sequence). The CDR3 sequence is CASSFGVNYGYTF. For the CDR3, the DNA is TGTGCCAGCAGTTTCGGCGTTAACTATGGCTACACCTTC.

This chain uses TRBV21-1 with TRBJ2-4; the table gives TRBD1 as D, unverified against the DNA. TRBV21-1 is an annotated pseudogene. The CDR3 has 14 residues. The CDR3 reads CASSFRDTKNIQYF. In DNA form, the CDR3 reads TGTGCCAGCAGCTTCCGGGACACTAAAAACATTCAGTACTTC.

The count of this clonotype is one. V is TRBV7-9 and J is TRBJ2-3; 10 nucleotides match TRBD1. The trim removed 5 bases at V and 4 bases at J, leaving 9 bases unmatched. Germline CDR1 reads SEHNR; CDR2 reads FQNEAQ (reference sequence). The CDR3 is 16 residues long. CDR3 nucleotide sequence: TGTGCCAGCAGCCTCATCGGACAGGGGGGTCCAGATACGCAGTATTTT. It specifies CASSLIGQGGPDTQYF.

The chain combines TRBV20-1 with TRBJ2-3, with 8 bases aligning to TRBD2. Trimming took 5 bases from V and 6 from J; bases not matched to a gene: 19. The germline V gene encodes CDR1 DFQATT and CDR2 SNEGSKA (reference sequence). CDR3 length: 17 amino acids. CDR3 sequence (DNA): TGCAGTGCTCCCCCCGCGGGGAGCGGGGGTACCCGGGATACGCAGTATTTT. Encoded protein: CSAPPAGSGGTRDTQYF.

The chain recombines TRBV15 with TRBJ1-5; D ambiguous. Germline-derived CDR1 and CDR2 are LNHNV and YYDKDF (reference sequence). The CDR3 length is 13 residues. With 2 bases removed from V and 6 bases from J, the gap between germline ends came to 8 bases. CDR3 sequence reads: CATSRRVSQPQHF. As DNA, the CDR3 is TGTGCCACCAGCAGAAGGGTCTCTCAGCCCCAGCATTTT.

V and J are TRBV6-2 or TRBV6-3 and TRBJ2-7; possibly TRBD2 for D (5 bases). With 7 bases removed from V and 0 bases from J, the gap between germline ends came to 13 bases. The CDR3 has 14 amino acids. Germline loops: CDR1 MNHEY, CDR2 SVGEGT. CDR3 residues: CASTLGGSSYEQYF. The DNA for the CDR3 is TGTGCCAGCACCCTAGGAGGCAGCTCCTACGAGCAGTACTTC.

This clonotype has only one observation. J is TRBJ2-4 and V is TRBV27; D remains ambiguous. Germline CDR1 and CDR2: MNHEY and SMNVEV (reference sequence). This CDR3 region has 15 residues. Trimming stripped 7 bases from V and 0 bases from J, with 13 bases between. The CDR3, as DNA: TGTGCCAGCAAAGTTTCCCGACTAGCCAAAAACATTCAGTACTTC. The encoded protein is CASKVSRLAKNIQYF.

The chain has TRBV11-2 and TRBJ2-3; D might be TRBD1 (6 bases). The V end was cut by 5 bases, the J end by 2 bases, with 14 bases between. The CDR3 has 15 residues. Germline V gives CDR1 SGHAT, CDR2 FQNNGV. For the CDR3, the DNA is TGTGCCAGCAGCCCACAGGGCCGGGCCACAGATACGCAGTATTTT. It encodes CASSPQGRATDTQYF.

This chain links TRBV15 with TRBJ1-1; maybe TRBD1 (6 bases). V was trimmed by 7 bases and J by 8 bases, leaving 14 bases between them. CDR1 is LNHNV and CDR2 is YYDKDF in the germline V gene (reference sequence). This CDR3 region has 12 residues. CDR3 coding DNA: TGTGCCACCACCGGGGGCCCGGGAGAAGCTTTCTTT. Protein: CATTGGPGEAFF.

This chain links TRBV6-2 or TRBV6-3 with TRBJ2-1; 15 nucleotides line up with TRBD2. The germline CDR1 and CDR2 sequences are MNHEY and SVGEGT. The CDR3 covers 19 residues. V dropped 6 bases and J dropped 0; count of bases not matched to a gene: 9. CDR3 amino acids: CASRVGTSGGHSSYNEQFF. CDR3 coding DNA: TGTGCCAGCAGAGTCGGGACTAGCGGGGGGCACAGCTCCTACAATGAGCAGTTCTTC.

V gene TRBV29-1 combines with J gene TRBJ2-7; 10 positions agree with TRBD1. Germline V gene data show CDR1 as SQVTM and CDR2 as ANQGSEA. V lost 6 bases, J lost 5 bases, and 7 bases stayed unmatched. There are 13 residues in the CDR3. Here the CDR3 reads CSVGQGGSNEQYF. DNA for the CDR3: TGCAGCGTCGGACAGGGGGGAAGTAACGAGCAGTACTTC.

The chain uses TRBV20-1 and TRBJ1-2; TRBD1 agrees at 10 bases. With V trimmed by 3 bases and J by 6 bases, 10 bases remained unmatched. Germline V gives CDR1 DFQATT, CDR2 SNEGSKA (reference sequence). This CDR3 has 15 residues. The CDR3 protein is CSARIREGQGNGYTF. The CDR3 nucleotides are TGCAGTGCTAGGATCCGCGAGGGACAGGGGAATGGCTACACCTTC.

The chain carries TRBV29-1 and TRBJ2-3; 10 nucleotides align to TRBD1. The CDR3 loop spans 15 amino acids. Germline loops: CDR1 SQVTM, CDR2 ANQGSEA. J was trimmed by 3 bases and V by 4 bases; bases with no gene match: 7. CDR3 DNA sequence: TGCAGCGTTGGACGACAGGGGGCGAGAACAGATACGCAGTATTTT. Its translation is CSVGRQGARTDTQYF.

The chain employs TRBV15 and TRBJ1-2; D is unclear. The germline CDR1 and CDR2 sequences are LNHNV and YYDKDF (reference sequence). The CDR3 covers 13 residues. V dropped 0 bases and J dropped 8 bases, with 10 bases sitting between them. The CDR3 is CATSREAKEGYTF. The CDR3 DNA sequence: TGTGCCACCAGCAGAGAAGCCAAGGAAGGCTACACCTTC.

V is TRBV20-1 and J is TRBJ1-4; 7 nucleotides match TRBD1. CDR3 size: 14 residues. Losses at the gene ends were 4 bases for V and 3 bases for J; bases not matched to a gene: 5. Germline CDR1 is DFQATT and CDR2 is SNEGSKA (reference sequence). CDR3 sequence: CSATDRVPNEKLFF. CDR3 bases: TGCAGTGCTACCGACAGGGTGCCTAATGAAAAACTGTTTTTT.